Following are 16 T cell receptor beta chains from one sample sequenced in a study of cytomegalovirus exposure and HLA in healthy donors. Researchers ran the PCR with 60 Vbeta and 13 Jbeta primers. TCRdb's table, derived via immunoSEQ multiplex PCR, lists solely in-frame clones and lacks some. The sample shows 99,000 or so clones, more than 80% of them seen only once. The sample comprised PBMCs. The receptors come from a man between 18 and 35 years old in good health and CMV-seronegative.

The V call is TRBV4-3, the J call TRBJ1-1; a possible D gene is TRBD1 (6 bases). V was pared by 3 bases and J by 5 bases, with 13 bases between. CDR1 LGHNA and CDR2 YSLEER come from the germline V gene. The CDR3 covers 14 residues. The CDR3 DNA reads as TGCGCCAGCAGCCACGGACAGTCTGGAACTGAAGCTTTCTTT. Protein sequence: CASSHGQSGTEAFF.

This clone has only a few counts. The V gene is TRBV6-5, the J gene TRBJ1-4; D possibly corresponds to TRBD1 (6 bases). CDR3 length equals 14 residues. Germline values: CDR1 MNHEY, CDR2 SVGAGI. Trimming pared 0 bases from V and 4 bases from J, leaving 6 bases between. The CDR3 DNA follows: TGTGCCAGCAGTTACTCACAGGGTAATGAAAAACTGTTTTTT. Protein: CASSYSQGNEKLFF.

This sequence joins TRBV7-9 and TRBJ2-7, with TRBD2 matching 11 bases. Germline CDR1 reads SEHNR; CDR2 reads FQNEAQ (reference sequence). The V and J ends lost 5 bases and 1 base, in that order; junction bases with no gene match: 7. There are 16 residues in the CDR3. CDR3 loop: CASSQLLAGGSYEQYF. The CDR3 DNA is TGTGCCAGCAGCCAACTTCTAGCGGGAGGTTCCTACGAGCAGTACTTC.

The chain recombines TRBV6-1 with TRBJ1-3, with unresolved D. CDR1 and CDR2 (germline): MNHNS, SASEGT. The CDR3 is made up of 13 amino acids. V gave up 4 bases and J gave up 5 bases, with 9 bases separating them. The CDR3 reads CASSVEGRNTIYF. The CDR3 DNA reads TGTGCCAGCAGTGTTGAGGGCAGAAACACCATATATTTT.

The V gene is TRBV10-2, the J gene TRBJ1-2; TRBD1 might be the D (5 bases). From germline, CDR1 is WSHSY and CDR2 SAAADI. V gave up 5 bases and J gave up 8 bases, with 18 bases separating them. The CDR3 is 14 amino acids. The CDR3 sequence: CASSRGGPERGYTF. Here the CDR3 DNA reads TGCGCCAGCAGTCGGGGGGGACCCGAGAGGGGCTACACCTTC.

This clone has only a few counts. This rearrangement joins TRBV2 to TRBJ1-3; 9 bases align to TRBD1. With V trimmed by 5 bases and J by 2 bases, 4 bases remained unmatched. The CDR3 totals 15 residues. Germline CDR1 is SNHLY and CDR2 is FYNNEI. CDR3 protein: CASSSRQGAGNTIYF. For the CDR3, the DNA is TGTGCCAGCAGTTCGAGACAGGGGGCTGGAAACACCATATATTTT.

This chain uses TRBV5-1 with TRBJ2-2; a weak D match, TRBD1 (6 bases). CDR1 is SGHRS, CDR2 YFSETQ, per germline. This CDR3 spans 15 amino acids. Trimming left V 6 bases short and J 5 bases short, with 17 bases between. The CDR3 nucleotides read TGCGCCAGCACAGATACAGGGTTCACTACCGGGGAGCTGTTTTTT. It codes for CASTDTGFTTGELFF. Using reference TRBV5-1 and TRBJ2-2 for the parts outside the CDR3, the full variable domain is KAGVTQTPRYLIKTRGQQVTLSCSPISGHRSVSWYQQTPGQGLQFLFEYFSETQRNKGNFPGRFSGRQFSNSRSEMNVSTLELGDSALYLCASTDTGFTTGELFFGEGSRLTVL.

V usage is TRBV27 and J usage is TRBJ2-7, with D hard to call. This CDR3 has 14 residues. Germline lookup yields CDR1 MNHEY and CDR2 SMNVEV (reference sequence). The V gene lost 3 bases and the J gene lost 1 base, with 10 bases spanning the gap. CDR3 sequence reads: CASSLNTLSYEQYF. CDR3 DNA: TGTGCCAGCAGTTTGAACACCCTTTCCTACGAGCAGTACTTC.

The chain employs TRBV7-2 and TRBJ1-3; possible D gene TRBD1, 6 bases. V gave up 5 bases and J gave up 3 bases, with 14 bases separating them. CDR3 length equals 15 residues. Germline V gene data show CDR1 as SGHTA and CDR2 as FQGNSA. CDR3: CASSQRTASGNTIYF. The CDR3 region has the DNA TGTGCCAGCAGCCAAAGGACAGCTAGTGGAAACACCATATATTTT.

The V call is TRBV7-9, the J call TRBJ1-4; no definite D call. This CDR3 has 16 amino acids. The V end was cut by 5 bases, the J end by 3 bases, with 16 bases between. Germline loops: CDR1 SEHNR, CDR2 FQNEAQ (reference sequence). As DNA, the CDR3 is TGTGCCAGCAGCCCCTCGGAGGCAGGTCCTAATGAAAAACTGTTTTTT. Amino acids: CASSPSEAGPNEKLFF.

CDR3 region: CASSHRGEYGYTF. In nucleotides, the CDR3 is TGCGCCAGCAGTCACCGGGGGGAGTATGGCTACACCTTC. This rearrangement joins TRBV10-2 to TRBJ1-2; D is perhaps TRBD1 (5 bases). Trimming pared 5 bases from V and 5 bases from J, leaving 12 bases between. The CDR3 is 13 residues long. Germline lookup yields CDR1 WSHSY and CDR2 SAAADI.

The chain has TRBV30 and TRBJ2-7, with 10 nucleotides matching TRBD1. The CDR3 consists of 13 residues. V trimming: 2 bases; J trimming: 5 bases; junction bases outside the gene matches: 3. Looked up from germline, CDR1 is GTSNPN and CDR2 is SVGIG (reference sequence). The CDR3 DNA follows: TGTGCCTGGAGTACCGGGACAGGGGACGAGCAGTACTTC. Its protein is CAWSTGTGDEQYF.

The chain links TRBV11-2 to TRBJ1-4; no reliable D call. Germline values: CDR1 SGHAT, CDR2 FQNNGV. The V and J ends lost 2 bases and 2 bases respectively, with 15 bases between them. The CDR3 is 17 amino acids. CDR3 in DNA: TGTGCCAGCAGCTTACAGGAGCTGCGCGGGACTAATGAAAAACTGTTTTTT. It is translated as CASSLQELRGTNEKLFF.

V usage is TRBV6-5 and J usage is TRBJ2-7; no firm D call. The germline V gene has CDR1 MNHEY and CDR2 SVGAGI. Trimming shortened V by 2 bases and J by 6 bases, and 8 bases separated the two germline ends. The CDR3 is made up of 12 amino acids. The CDR3, as DNA: TGTGCCAGCAGTTACGGGTCGGGCGAGCAGTACTTC. Translation: CASSYGSGEQYF.

This chain uses TRBV19 with TRBJ1-5, with TRBD1 as a possible D gene (5 bases). Germline lookup yields CDR1 LNHDA and CDR2 SQIVND (reference sequence). This CDR3 comprises 16 residues. V was trimmed by 6 bases and J by 3 bases, leaving 18 bases between them. CDR3 sequence (DNA): TGTGCCAGTAGGGACCGAGTAGACAGAAACAATCAGCCCCAGCATTTT. It is translated as CASRDRVDRNNQPQHF. Looking up the rest from reference TRBV19 and TRBJ1-5 gives the full variable domain: DGGITQSPKYLFRKEGQNVTLSCEQNLNHDAMYWYRQDPGQGLRLIYYSQIVNDFQKGDIAEGYSVSREKKESFPLTVTSAQKNPTAFYLCASRDRVDRNNQPQHFGDGTRLSIL.

The V and J genes are TRBV4-3 and TRBJ2-3; D is perhaps TRBD1 (5 bases). V was shortened by 4 bases and J by 7 bases, with 18 bases between the two germline ends. Germline loops: CDR1 LGHNA, CDR2 YSLEER. The CDR3 totals 15 residues. The CDR3 protein is CASSRLTGTPHTQYF. CDR3 in DNA: TGCGCCAGCAGCCGCCTCACAGGTACCCCCCATACGCAGTATTTT.